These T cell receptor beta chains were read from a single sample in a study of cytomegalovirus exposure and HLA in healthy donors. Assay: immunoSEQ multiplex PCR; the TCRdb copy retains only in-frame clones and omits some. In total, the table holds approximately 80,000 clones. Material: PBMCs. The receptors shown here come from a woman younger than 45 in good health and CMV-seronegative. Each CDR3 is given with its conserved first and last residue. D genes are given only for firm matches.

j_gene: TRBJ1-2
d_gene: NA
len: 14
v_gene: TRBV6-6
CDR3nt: TGTGCCAGCAGTTACTCGCGGACAAACTATGGCTACACCTTC
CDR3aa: CASSYSRTNYGYTF

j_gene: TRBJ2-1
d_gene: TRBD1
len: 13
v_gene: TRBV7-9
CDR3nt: TGTGCCAGCAGCTGGACAGGGCAGAATGAGCAGTTCTTC
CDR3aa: CASSWTGQNEQFF

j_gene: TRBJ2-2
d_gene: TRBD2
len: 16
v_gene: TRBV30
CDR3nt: TGTGCCTGGAGTGTAGAAGCGGGAGTCGGCACCGGGGAGCTGTTTTTT
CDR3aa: CAWSVEAGVGTGELFF

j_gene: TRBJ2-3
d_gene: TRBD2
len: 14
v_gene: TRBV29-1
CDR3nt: TGCAGCGTCAAGCGGGACCTGGGCACAGATAAGCAGTATTTT
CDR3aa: CSVKRDLGTDKQYF

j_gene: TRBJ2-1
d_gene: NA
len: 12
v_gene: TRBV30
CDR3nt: TGTGCCTGGAGTCCTTTTGTCGATGAGCAGTTCTTC
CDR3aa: CAWSPFVDEQFF

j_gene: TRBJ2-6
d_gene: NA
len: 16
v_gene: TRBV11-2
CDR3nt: TGTGCCACCAAAGACAATCCCAGCTCTGGGGCCAACGTCCTGACTTTC
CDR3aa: CATKDNPSSGANVLTF

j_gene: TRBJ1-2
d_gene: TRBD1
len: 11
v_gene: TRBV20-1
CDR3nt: TGCAGTGCTAAGACAGGGGATGGCTACACCTTC
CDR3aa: CSAKTGDGYTF

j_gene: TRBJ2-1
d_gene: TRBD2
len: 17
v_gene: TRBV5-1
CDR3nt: TGCGCCAGCAGCCCCGAACCGGGACTAGCGATATACAATGAGCAGTTCTTC
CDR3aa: CASSPEPGLAIYNEQFF

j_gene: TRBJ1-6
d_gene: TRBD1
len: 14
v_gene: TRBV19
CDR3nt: TGTGCCAGTAGCGACAGGGTGAGTAATTCACCCCTCCACTTT
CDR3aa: CASSDRVSNSPLHF

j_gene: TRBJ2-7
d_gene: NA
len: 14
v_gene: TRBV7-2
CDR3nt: TGTGCCAGCAGCTGGGGAGGGGGGGCGGAAGAGCAGTACTTC
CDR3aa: CASSWGGGAEEQYF

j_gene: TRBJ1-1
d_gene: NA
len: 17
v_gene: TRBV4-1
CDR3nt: TGCGCCAGCAGTCCCCTCGACGGGGGTGGAAGGAACACTGAAGCTTTCTTT
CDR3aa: CASSPLDGGGRNTEAFF

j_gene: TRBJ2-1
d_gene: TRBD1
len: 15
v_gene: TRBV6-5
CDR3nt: TGTGCCAGCAGTTGGCGACAGGGACCGTACAATGAGCAGTTCTTC
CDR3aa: CASSWRQGPYNEQFF

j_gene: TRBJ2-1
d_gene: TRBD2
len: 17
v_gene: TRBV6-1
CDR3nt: TGTGCCAGCAGTGAATACAAACTAGCGGGGAAAGCTAATGAGCAGTTCTTC
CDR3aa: CASSEYKLAGKANEQFF

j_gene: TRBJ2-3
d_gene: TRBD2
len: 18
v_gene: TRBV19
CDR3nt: TGTGCCAGTAGTTCTCAATTTAGCGGGGGGGCCGTCGCAGATACGCAGTATTTT
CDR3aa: CASSSQFSGGAVADTQYF

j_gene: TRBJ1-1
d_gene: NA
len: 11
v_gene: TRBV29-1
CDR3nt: TGCAGCGTCGGGGGGGAGGCTGAAGCTTTCTTT
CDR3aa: CSVGGEAEAFF

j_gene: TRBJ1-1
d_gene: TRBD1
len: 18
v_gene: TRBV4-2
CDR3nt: TGTGCCAGCAGCCCCCCACTCGACAGGGATCCATTTCGCACTGAAGCTTTCTTT
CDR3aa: CASSPPLDRDPFRTEAFF

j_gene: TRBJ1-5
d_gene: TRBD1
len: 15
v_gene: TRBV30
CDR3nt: TGTGCCGGGAGTGGGGACAGGGGTTTCAGTCAGCCCCAGCATTTT
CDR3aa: CAGSGDRGFSQPQHF

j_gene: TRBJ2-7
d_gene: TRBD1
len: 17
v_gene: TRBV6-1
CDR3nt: TGTGCCAGCAGTGAAGGAACCCGGGACAGATTTGCCTACGAGCAGTACTTC
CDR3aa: CASSEGTRDRFAYEQYF

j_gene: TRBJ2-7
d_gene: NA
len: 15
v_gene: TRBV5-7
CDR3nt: TGTGCCAGCAGTTTCCTACAGGGACCTTTCTACGAGCAGTACTTC
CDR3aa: CASSFLQGPFYEQYF

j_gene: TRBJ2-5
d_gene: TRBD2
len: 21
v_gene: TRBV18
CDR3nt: TGTGCCAGCTCACCCTTACCCCCTACTAGCGGGAGGGAAAGAGTCAAGGAGACCCAGTACTTC
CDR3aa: CASSPLPPTSGRERVKETQYF

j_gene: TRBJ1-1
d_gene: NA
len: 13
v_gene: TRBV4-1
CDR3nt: TGCGCCAGCAGCCAATTCAGGGGTGGTGAAGCTTTCTTT
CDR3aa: CASSQFRGGEAFF

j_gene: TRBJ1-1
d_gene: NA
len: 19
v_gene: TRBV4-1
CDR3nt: TGCGCCAGCAGCCAAGGACCCCCGCCGCAGGGGACTATGAACACTGAAGCTTTCTTT
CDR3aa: CASSQGPPPQGTMNTEAFF

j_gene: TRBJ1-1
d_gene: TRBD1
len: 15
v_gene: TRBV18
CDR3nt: TGTGCCAGCTCAACGATGGGACAGAGGAACACTGAAGCTTTCTTT
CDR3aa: CASSTMGQRNTEAFF

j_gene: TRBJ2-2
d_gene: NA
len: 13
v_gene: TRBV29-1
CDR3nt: TGCAGCGTCCCCGTTAGCAACACCGGGGAGCTGTTTTTT
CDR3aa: CSVPVSNTGELFF

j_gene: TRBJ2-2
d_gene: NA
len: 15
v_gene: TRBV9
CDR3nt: TGTGCCAGCTCTCGCGGGGGCTCGAACACCGGGGAGCTGTTTTTT
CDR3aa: CASSRGGSNTGELFF

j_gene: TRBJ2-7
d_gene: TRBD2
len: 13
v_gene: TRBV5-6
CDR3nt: TGTGCCAGCAGCTTGGGACTAGCGGGAGAGCAGTACTTC
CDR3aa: CASSLGLAGEQYF

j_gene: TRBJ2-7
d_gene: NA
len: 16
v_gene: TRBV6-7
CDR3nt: TGTGCCAGCAGTTACCCCATCAGGGGTATCGCCTACGAGCAGTACTTC
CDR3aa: CASSYPIRGIAYEQYF

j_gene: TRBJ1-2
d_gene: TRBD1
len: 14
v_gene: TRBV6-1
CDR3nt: TGTGCCAGCAGTGAAGTACAGGGGCACTATGGCTACACCTTC
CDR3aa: CASSEVQGHYGYTF

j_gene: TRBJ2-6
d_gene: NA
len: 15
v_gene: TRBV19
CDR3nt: TGTGCCAGTAGGCGACTGGACTCTGGGGCCAACGTCCTGACTTTC
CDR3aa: CASRRLDSGANVLTF

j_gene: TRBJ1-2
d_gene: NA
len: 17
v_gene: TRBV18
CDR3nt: TGTGCCAGCTCACCTCTGGACAGCGCGAATATTAACTATGGCTACACCTTC
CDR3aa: CASSPLDSANINYGYTF

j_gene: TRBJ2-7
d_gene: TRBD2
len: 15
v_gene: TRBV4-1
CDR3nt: TGCGCCAGCAGCCCCTCTCCAACGGGGGGATACGAGCAGTACTTC
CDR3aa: CASSPSPTGGYEQYF

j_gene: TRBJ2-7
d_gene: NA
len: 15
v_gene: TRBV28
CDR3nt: TGTGCCAGCAGTCCCTACAGTAGTAGCGCCTACGAGCAGTACTTC
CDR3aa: CASSPYSSSAYEQYF

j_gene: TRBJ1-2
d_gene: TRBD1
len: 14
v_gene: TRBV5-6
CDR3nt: TGTGCCAGCAGACGGGGGACAGGCGACTATGGCTACACCTTC
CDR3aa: CASRRGTGDYGYTF

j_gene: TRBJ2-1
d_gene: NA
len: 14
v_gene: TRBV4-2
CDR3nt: TGTGCCAGCAGCCAAGGGCAGGGTTACAATGAGCAGTTCTTC
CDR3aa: CASSQGQGYNEQFF

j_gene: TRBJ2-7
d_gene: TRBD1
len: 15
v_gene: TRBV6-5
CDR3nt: TGTGCCAGCAGCCAACAGGGGTGGGGTAACTACGAGCAGTACTTC
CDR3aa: CASSQQGWGNYEQYF

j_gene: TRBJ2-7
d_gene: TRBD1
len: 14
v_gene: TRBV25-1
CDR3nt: TGTGCCAGCAGTGATCAGGGACAGGGATACGAGCAGTACTTC
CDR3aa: CASSDQGQGYEQYF

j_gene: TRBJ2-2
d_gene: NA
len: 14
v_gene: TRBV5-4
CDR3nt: TGTGCCAGCAGCGGTTCTAGTCGCGCCGGGGAGCTGTTTTTT
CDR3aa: CASSGSSRAGELFF

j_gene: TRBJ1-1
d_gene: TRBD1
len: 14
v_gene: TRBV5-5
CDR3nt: TGTGCCAGCAGCAATACAGGGGGCGGGACTGAAGCTTTCTTT
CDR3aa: CASSNTGGGTEAFF

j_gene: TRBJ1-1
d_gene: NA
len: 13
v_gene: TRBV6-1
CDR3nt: TGTGCCAGCAGTGATGTGAGGGACACTGAAGCTTTCTTT
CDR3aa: CASSDVRDTEAFF

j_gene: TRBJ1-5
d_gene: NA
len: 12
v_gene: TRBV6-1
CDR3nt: TGTGCCAGCAGTGAAAAGCCGGAGCCCCAGCATTTT
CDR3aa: CASSEKPEPQHF

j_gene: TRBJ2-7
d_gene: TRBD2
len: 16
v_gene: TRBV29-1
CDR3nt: TGCAGCGTTGTGTGGACTAGCGGGAGAAGTTCCTACGAGCAGTACTTC
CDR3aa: CSVVWTSGRSSYEQYF

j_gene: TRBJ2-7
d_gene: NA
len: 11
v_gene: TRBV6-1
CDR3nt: TGTGCCACCACCCGTGGGCCCGAGCAGTACTTC
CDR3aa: CATTRGPEQYF

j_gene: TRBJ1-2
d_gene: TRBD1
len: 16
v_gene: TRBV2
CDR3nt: TGTGCCAGCAGTTATCCAGTGACAGGGGATAACTATGGCTACACCTTC
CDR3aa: CASSYPVTGDNYGYTF

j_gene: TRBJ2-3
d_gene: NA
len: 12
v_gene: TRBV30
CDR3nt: TGTGCCTGGAGTGTACTTGGAGATACGCAGTATTTT
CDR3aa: CAWSVLGDTQYF

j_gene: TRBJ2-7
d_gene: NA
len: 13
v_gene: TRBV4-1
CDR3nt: TGCGCCAGCAGCCAACACATTTCCTACGAGCAGTACTTC
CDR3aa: CASSQHISYEQYF

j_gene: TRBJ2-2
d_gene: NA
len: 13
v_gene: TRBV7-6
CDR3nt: TGTGCCAGCAGCTTAGGGGGGGCCGGGGAGCTGTTTTTT
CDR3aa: CASSLGGAGELFF

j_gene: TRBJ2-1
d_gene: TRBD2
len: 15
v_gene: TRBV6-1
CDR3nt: TGTGCCAGCAGCCCGGGGGGTCACGAAACCAATGAGCAGTTCTTC
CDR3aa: CASSPGGHETNEQFF

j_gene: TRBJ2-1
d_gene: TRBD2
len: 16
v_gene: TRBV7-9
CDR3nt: TGTGCCAGCAGCTCGGGGACTAGCGGGAGCTCCGTGGAGCAGTTCTTC
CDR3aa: CASSSGTSGSSVEQFF

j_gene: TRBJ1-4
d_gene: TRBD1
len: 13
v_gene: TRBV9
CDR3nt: TGCGCCAGCAGGGGACAGGCTAATGAAAAACTGTTTTTT
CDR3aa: CASRGQANEKLFF

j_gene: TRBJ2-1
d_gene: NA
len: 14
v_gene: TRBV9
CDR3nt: TGTGCCAGCAGCGTAGCAGGGATCGAGGATGAGCAGTTCTTC
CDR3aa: CASSVAGIEDEQFF

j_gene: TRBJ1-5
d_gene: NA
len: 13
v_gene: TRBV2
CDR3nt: TGTGCCAGCGGCCCCTTCGGGGGTCAGCCCCAGCATTTT
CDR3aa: CASGPFGGQPQHF

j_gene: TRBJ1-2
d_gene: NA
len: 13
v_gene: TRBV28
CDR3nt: TGTGCCAGCACCTCGGGGAGAAACTATGGCTACACCTTC
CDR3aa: CASTSGRNYGYTF

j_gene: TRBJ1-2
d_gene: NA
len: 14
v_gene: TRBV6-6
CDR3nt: TGTGCCAGCAGTTACGACGCCAGGGGAGGGGGCTACACCTTC
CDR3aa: CASSYDARGGGYTF

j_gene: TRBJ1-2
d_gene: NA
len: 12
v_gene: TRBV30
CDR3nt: TGTGCCCACCCTCGGGGAAACTATGGCTACACCTTC
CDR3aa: CAHPRGNYGYTF

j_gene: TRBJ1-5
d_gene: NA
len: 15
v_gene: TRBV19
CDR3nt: TGTGCCAGTAGTATCCGGGACAAGGGCAATCAGCCCCAGCATTTT
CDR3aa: CASSIRDKGNQPQHF